A selection of T cell receptor beta chains follows, all from one sample in a study of T cell repertoires in cytomegalovirus infection. TCRdb analysed the reads with MiXCR anew, one entry per CDR3 protein. The table lists about 310,000 distinct CDR3 sequences, approximately 25% of them singletons, with about 14% in the top ten. The antigens these receptors bind are not known. Here the sequenced sample was cultured PBMCs, taken from culture after CMV antigen stimulation. The receptors here all came from a human donor in good health (CMV status not recorded). Some clones in this sample may be carry-over from other donors' samples. CDR3s include the opening cysteine and the closing phenylalanine or tryptophan. The D gene is left open where the match is weak. The size entry is marked missing in some rows and otherwise reads once, few, many or a size class.

j_call v_call d_call clone_size cdr3_aa cdr3_nt
TRBJ2-7 TRBV28 TRBD1 . CASSLPTGNSPYEQYF TGTGCCAGCAGTTTACCGACAGGGAATTCTCCCTACGAGCAGTACTTC
TRBJ2-7 TRBV12-3/TRBV12-4 TRBD2 . CASSDNWTSGQTYEQYF TGTGCCAGCAGCGACAACTGGACTAGCGGGCAAACCTACGAGCAGTACTTC
TRBJ2-5 TRBV7-6 . many CASSFRPGSEPQYF TGTGCCAGCAGCTTCCGACCCGGTAGCGAGCCCCAGTACTTC
TRBJ2-4 TRBV7-2 . many CASSLDPAVGNIQYF TGTGCCAGCAGCTTAGACCCGGCCGTCGGAAACATTCAGTACTTC
TRBJ2-1 TRBV20-1 TRBD2 few CSAPDPTSGSYNEQFF TGCAGTGCCCCTGACCCTACTAGCGGGAGTTACAATGAGCAGTTCTTC
TRBJ1-1 TRBV11-2 TRBD1 . CASSSDRTLFWTEAFF TGTGCCAGCAGCTCGGACAGGACCCTTTTCTGGACTGAAGCTTTCTTT
TRBJ2-2 TRBV28 . few CASSFVVADGGELFF TGTGCCAGCAGTTTTGTAGTAGCGGATGGCGGGGAGCTGTTTTTT
TRBJ1-1 TRBV27 . few CASSLLLSGTEAFF TGTGCCAGCAGTTTACTGTTGTCGGGCACTGAAGCTTTCTTT
TRBJ2-1 TRBV7-9 TRBD2 few CASSQPIAGAYNEQFF TGTGCCAGCAGTCAACCGATAGCGGGAGCCTACAATGAGCAGTTCTTC
TRBJ1-1 TRBV19 . . CASNGQPNTEAFF TGTGCCAGTAATGGTCAGCCGAACACTGAAGCTTTCTTT
TRBJ1-2 TRBV27 . . CASSMGGDYGYTF TGTGCCAGCAGTATGGGGGGGGACTATGGCTACACCTTC
TRBJ2-6 TRBV2 . many CASRDSGANVLTF TGTGCCAGCAGGGACTCTGGGGCCAACGTCCTGACTTTC
TRBJ2-2 TRBV12-3/TRBV12-4 . few CASSPSYPLGSSTGELFF TGTGCCAGCAGTCCCTCATACCCCCTAGGCTCGAGTACCGGGGAGCTGTTTTTT
TRBJ2-1 TRBV20-1 . few CSARDTALAVMQFF TGCAGTGCTAGAGATACTGCACTAGCCGTAATGCAGTTCTTC
TRBJ2-5 TRBV12-3/TRBV12-4 . . CASSGVGETQYF TGTGCCAGCTCAGGGGTCGGGGAGACCCAGTACTTC